This T cell receptor beta chain was sequenced for a study of blood T cell repertoires in COVID-19. Overall study context: Donors in the United States, Italy and Spain gave samples during acute or convalescent COVID-19.

V trimming: 0 bases; J trimming: 4 bases; junction bases outside the gene matches: 4. The CDR3 runs 16 residues. Germline lookup yields CDR1 MNHEY and CDR2 SVGAGI. In the original processing: Counts of nucleated cells, estimated from reference gene primer amplification, were obtained. Here immunoSEQ multiplex PCR was the method, and the copy in TCRdb shows in-frame clones only, minus some. V and J calls and clone size are copied from that table; D and trimming were computed from the DNA. The table lists roughly 230,000 clones, about 85% of them singletons, with just under 1% in the top ten. The sample comprised peripheral blood. This TCR came from a man aged 40-50 years with acute or convalescent COVID-19. The chain is built from TRBV6-5 and TRBJ1-3, with 9 bases matching TRBD1. The CDR3 sequence is CASSYSTGTGGNTIYF. As DNA, the CDR3 is TGTGCCAGCAGTTACTCGACTGGGACAGGGGGAAACACCATATATTTT.